This T cell receptor beta chain is drawn from a study of spatial heterogeneity in lung cancer. Study-level information: Alpha-chain detections were consistently fewer than beta-chain detections among the sequences. TCR transcript counts in tumor regions correlated strongly with a T cell module score from matched bulk RNA-seq.

Time point defined: sample taken at primary tumor resection. Researchers sequenced whole RNA taken from tumor, nontumor lung or frozen PBMC without sorting. TCRdb fed the 5' RACE reads into MiXCR, producing one record per CDR3 protein. The sample yields fewer than 20,000 distinct CDR3 sequences, under 7.5% seen once. Regarding the study as a whole: Counts of expanded alpha and beta TCRs within tumors tracked the tumor nonsynonymous mutation count.

With regard to this clonotype: The target antigen is unknown.

This CDR3 is 14 amino acids long. The V gene's germline CDR1 is MNHEY and CDR2 SMNVEV (reference sequence). V lost 3 bases to trimming and J lost 5 bases, with 12 bases between them. The sequence was obtained from a female donor with early-stage non-small cell lung cancer. The sample was lung tumor tissue, taken at surgery. The chain recombines TRBV27 with TRBJ2-3, with D unresolved. The CDR3 coding sequence is TGTGCCAGCAGTTTGGAGCCTAAAGTAGATACGCAGTATTTT. Translating gives CASSLEPKVDTQYF.